Shown below are 27 T cell receptor beta chains from a single sample sequenced in a study of shared clonotypes between healthy human individuals. Produced via immunoSEQ multiplex PCR; TCRdb's table is partial and in-frame only. This sample yields millions of clones, of which roughly 92% are seen a single time; roughly 0.15% belongs to the top ten. Sequenced input: naive CD4+ T cells sorted from blood. The subset denotes: CD45RA+ positively selected. These receptors came from a man aged 18 to 29 in good health.

J is TRBJ1-4 and V is TRBV28; 9 bases map to TRBD1. The CDR3 length is 17 residues. Per the germline V gene, CDR1 is MDHEN and CDR2 is SYDVKM. Losses at the gene ends were 3 bases for V and 3 bases for J; bases not matched to a gene: 8. The CDR3 loop is CASSFLQGARANEKLFF. CDR3 in DNA: TGTGCCAGCAGTTTTTTACAGGGGGCTAGGGCTAATGAAAAACTGTTTTTT.

The chain carries TRBV6-4 and TRBJ2-2; maybe TRBD1 (5 bases). The germline V and J ends were trimmed by 6 bases and 3 bases, with 11 bases remaining between them. The germline V gene has CDR1 MRHNA and CDR2 SNTAGT. The CDR3 sequence is 14 residues long. This chain's CDR3 is CASRNQGYTGELFF. CDR3 in DNA: TGTGCCAGCAGGAATCAGGGTTACACCGGGGAGCTGTTTTTT.

The chain couples TRBV5-1 to TRBJ2-6, with D possibly called TRBD1 or TRBD2 (5 bases each). The V gene lost 3 bases and the J gene lost 0 bases, with 10 bases spanning the gap. Germline CDR1 reads SGHRS; CDR2 reads YFSETQ. This CDR3 contains 16 residues. In DNA form, the CDR3 reads TGCGCCAGCAGCTGGGACCGGCTCTCTGGGGCCAACGTCCTGACTTTC. Protein product: CASSWDRLSGANVLTF.

Turning to this clone: The germline gene is not matched at one end of the junction; a read error may be the cause. The CDR3 reads CASSPLTGGDEEAQYF. The CDR3 region has the DNA TGCGCCAGCAGCCCACTGACAGGGGGTGACGAAGAGGCCCAGTACTTC. J is TRBJ2-5 and V is TRBV5-1; 9 nucleotides align to TRBD1. The germline gives CDR1 SGHRS, CDR2 YFSETQ. This CDR3 has 16 amino acids.

The rearrangement joins TRBV18 to TRBJ1-5; 8 nucleotides align to TRBD1. Germline V gives CDR1 KGHSH, CDR2 LQKENI. V was clipped by 3 bases and J by 2 bases; unmatched bases: 12. The CDR3 consists of 18 residues. The DNA for the CDR3 is TGTGCCAGCTCACCCGCAGGGGGCTTCTCTTTTGGCAATCAGCCCCAGCATTTT. Its translation is CASSPAGGFSFGNQPQHF.

This clone appeared once. This sequence joins TRBV29-1 and TRBJ2-4; no clear D. V lost 3 bases, J lost 3 bases, and 15 bases lay in between. CDR1 and CDR2 (germline): SQVTM, ANQGSEA. This CDR3 spans 15 amino acids. This CDR3 reads CSVDDHPQSKNIQYF. CDR3 coding DNA: TGCAGCGTTGACGACCATCCACAAAGCAAAAACATTCAGTACTTC.

The V call is TRBV5-1, the J call TRBJ2-1, with D tentatively TRBD1 (6 bases). Germline V gene sequence: CDR1 SGHRS, CDR2 YFSETQ. The V and J ends lost 4 bases and 8 bases respectively, with 7 bases between them. The CDR3 has 11 amino acids. The CDR3 DNA sequence: TGCGCCAGCAGCCGGACAGATGAGCAGTTCTTC. As protein: CASSRTDEQFF.

The chain's CDR3 is CASSPPSTLSYEQYF. The CDR3 DNA is TGTGCCAGCTCACCACCTTCGACTCTATCCTACGAGCAGTACTTC. This chain connects TRBV18 to TRBJ2-7; D is unresolved. V shed 0 bases and J shed 1 base, with 10 bases lying between them. Germline V gene lookup returns CDR1 KGHSH and CDR2 LQKENI. The CDR3 sequence is 15 residues long.

The V call is TRBV4-2, the J call TRBJ2-1; TRBD1 aligns across 10 bases. CDR1 and CDR2 from the germline V gene are LGHNA and YNFKEQ. CDR3 length: 17 residues. Trimming cost V 4 bases and J 6 bases; bases outside gene matches: 12. The DNA for the CDR3 is TGTGCCAGCAGCCGCGACTCCGGGACAGGGGCTAGCAATGAGCAGTTCTTC. This codes for CASSRDSGTGASNEQFF.

With regard to this clone: Within the sample, other DNA sequences also encode this same CDR3. The chain is built from TRBV15 and TRBJ1-4; D gene ambiguous. V dropped 0 bases and J dropped 0 bases, with 8 bases sitting between them. Germline V CDR1 and CDR2: LNHNV, YYDKDF (reference sequence). The CDR3 totals 16 residues. CDR3 in DNA: TGTGCCACCAGCAGAGATCCCACAGCAACTAATGAAAAACTGTTTTTT. Translating it yields CATSRDPTATNEKLFF.

This chain uses TRBV30 with TRBJ1-1; TRBD1 agrees at 9 bases. This CDR3 contains 18 residues. V was pared by 0 bases and J by 5 bases, with 16 bases of the junction left unmatched. CDR1 is GTSNPN and CDR2 is SVGIG in the germline V gene (reference sequence). CDR3 in amino acids: CAWSVMGDRVPRRTEAFF. In DNA, the CDR3 is TGTGCCTGGAGTGTAATGGGGGACAGGGTACCGAGGAGGACTGAAGCTTTCTTT.

This sequence joins TRBV10-2 and TRBJ2-3; 11 bases match TRBD2. The germline CDR1 and CDR2 sequences are WSHSY and SAAADI. V dropped 6 bases and J dropped 1; count of bases not matched to a gene: 3. The length of the CDR3 is 15 residues. The CDR3 DNA follows: TGCGCCAGCAGCAAACTAGCGGGGGGCACAGATACGCAGTATTTT. Translated: CASSKLAGGTDTQYF.

The chain links TRBV6-1 to TRBJ1-4; TRBD1 is a possible D gene (5 bases). V was clipped by 1 base and J by 5 bases, with 20 bases between them. In germline, CDR1 is MNHNS, CDR2 SASEGT. This CDR3 has 18 amino acids. The CDR3 loop reads CASSEVYVGGGLNEKLFF. The CDR3 DNA sequence: TGTGCCAGCAGTGAAGTGTATGTGGGCGGGGGTTTGAATGAAAAACTGTTTTTT.

The chain links TRBV10-3 to TRBJ2-7; 8 bases align to TRBD1. The CDR3 loop spans 13 amino acids. Losses at the gene ends were 6 bases for V and 5 bases for J; bases not matched to a gene: 6. Germline CDR1 is ENHRY and CDR2 is SYGVKD. The CDR3 is CAIRAGQGHEQYF. CDR3 sequence (DNA): TGTGCCATCAGAGCTGGACAGGGCCACGAGCAGTACTTC.

The chain combines TRBV5-4 with TRBJ1-1; 8 bases agree with TRBD1. Unmatched junction bases numbered 5, after V lost 4 bases and J lost 0 bases. The germline V gene encodes CDR1 SGHNT and CDR2 YYREEE (reference sequence). CDR3 length equals 15 residues. The CDR3 loop reads CASSPRTGLNTEAFF. CDR3 bases: TGTGCCAGCAGCCCTAGGACAGGGTTGAACACTGAAGCTTTCTTT.

V and J are TRBV10-2 and TRBJ1-5, with D possibly being TRBD1 (5 bases). CDR1 and CDR2 from the germline V gene are WSHSY and SAAADI. V shed 6 bases and J shed 6 bases, with 12 bases lying between them. The CDR3 covers 13 residues. CDR3 sequence (DNA): TGCGCCAGCAGCGGGGGATACGGTCAGCCCCAGCATTTT. Residues: CASSGGYGQPQHF.

J is TRBJ2-3 and V is TRBV7-2; D is possibly TRBD1 (5 bases). Germline CDR1 SGHTA, CDR2 FQGNSA. The CDR3 extends over 13 amino acids. V lost 8 bases and J lost 3, with 12 bases in between. CDR3 protein: CASSQGATDTQYF. DNA of the CDR3: TGTGCCAGCTCGCAGGGTGCAACAGATACGCAGTATTTT.

The chain recombines TRBV6-5 with TRBJ2-7; 12 bases agree with TRBD2. Trimming removed 2 bases from V and 4 bases from J; junction bases left unmatched: 3. This CDR3 spans 15 amino acids. Germline values: CDR1 MNHEY, CDR2 SVGAGI. CDR3 residues: CASSYLAGGRYEQYF. The CDR3 coding sequence is TGTGCCAGCAGTTACCTAGCGGGAGGGAGGTACGAGCAGTACTTC.

The chain is built from TRBV30 and TRBJ1-4; TRBD1 might be the D (5 bases). Trimming pared 0 bases from V and 13 bases from J, leaving 24 bases between. The CDR3 runs to 16 residues. CDR1 GTSNPN and CDR2 SVGIG come from the germline V gene (reference sequence). The CDR3 protein is CAWSVRYPGRTQILFF. The CDR3 DNA follows: TGTGCCTGGAGTGTACGGTATCCGGGACGGACTCAAATACTGTTTTTT.

Here the CDR3 reads CASSQSGRAYEQYF. In DNA, the CDR3 is TGTGCCAGCAGCCAAAGCGGGAGGGCCTACGAGCAGTACTTC. J is TRBJ2-7 and V is TRBV2; TRBD2 agrees at 10 bases. The V gene's germline CDR1 is SNHLY and CDR2 FYNNEI. This CDR3 has 14 amino acids. Losses at the gene ends were 6 bases for V and 2 bases for J; bases not matched to a gene: 4.

Only a few counts were recorded for this clone. The CDR3 bases are TGCGCCAGCAGCGTTCAGGGTTGGAACACTGAAGCTTTCTTT. Translated, it gives CASSVQGWNTEAFF. The chain couples TRBV5-1 to TRBJ1-1; perhaps TRBD1 as D (5 bases). This CDR3 is built from 14 residues. Per germline, CDR1 SGHRS and CDR2 YFSETQ. Trimming took 4 bases from V and 1 from J, leaving 11 bases between them.

The chain carries TRBV28 and TRBJ2-7; TRBD1 agrees at 7 bases. V shed 4 bases and J 4 bases; nucleotides not matched to a gene: 16. The CDR3 runs to 17 residues. From germline, CDR1 is MDHEN and CDR2 SYDVKM. The CDR3 region is CASSSAPPRAGGYEQYF. The CDR3 DNA reads TGTGCCAGCAGTTCCGCCCCCCCCCGCGCAGGGGGATACGAGCAGTACTTC. Full variable domain (remainder filled in from reference TRBV28 and TRBJ2-7): DVKVTQSSRYLVKRTGEKVFLECVQDMDHENMFWYRQDPGLGLRLIYFSYDVKMKEKGDIPEGYSVSREKKERFSLILESASTNQTSMYLCASSSAPPRAGGYEQYFGPGTRLTVT.

The rearrangement joins TRBV4-1 to TRBJ1-1; D not certain. The germline V gene has CDR1 MGHRA and CDR2 YSYEKL. Deletions cut 3 bases from V and 5 bases from J, with 16 bases between. The CDR3 extends over 15 amino acids. Here the CDR3 reads CASSHPHGERTEAFF. CDR3 nucleotides: TGCGCCAGCAGCCATCCTCATGGGGAGAGGACTGAAGCTTTCTTT.

This sequence joins TRBV15 and TRBJ1-2, with D uncertain. The V end was cut by 3 bases, the J end by 3 bases, with 8 bases between. The germline CDR1 and CDR2 sequences are LNHNV and YYDKDF (reference sequence). CDR3 length: 13 residues. The CDR3 bases are TGTGCCACCAGCAGGAGGATAGACTATGGCTACACCTTC. It codes for CATSRRIDYGYTF.

The chain uses TRBV7-8 and TRBJ2-7; 9 nucleotides match TRBD2. Per germline, CDR1 SGHVS and CDR2 FQNEAQ. V dropped 1 base and J dropped 1; count of bases not matched to a gene: 5. This CDR3 region has 16 residues. The CDR3 DNA is TGTGCCAGCAGCTTAGGGGCTAGCGGGGCTTCCTACGAGCAGTACTTC. Translation: CASSLGASGASYEQYF.

The J gene is TRBJ2-1, the V gene TRBV28; D unclear. V shed 5 bases and J shed 2 bases, with 13 bases lying between them. CDR1 and CDR2 (germline): MDHEN, SYDVKM. The CDR3 is 15 residues long. CDR3 DNA: TGTGCCAGCAGTCCTACACACGGAACCTACAATGAGCAGTTCTTC. Protein product: CASSPTHGTYNEQFF. Together with reference TRBV28 and TRBJ2-1, the CDR3 gives the full variable domain: DVKVTQSSRYLVKRTGEKVFLECVQDMDHENMFWYRQDPGLGLRLIYFSYDVKMKEKGDIPEGYSVSREKKERFSLILESASTNQTSMYLCASSPTHGTYNEQFFGPGTRLTVL.

In nucleotides, the CDR3 is TGTGCCAGCAGGGGGACCGGGACTAGCGGTCCCCAGTACTTC. Translating it yields CASRGTGTSGPQYF. The chain has TRBV25-1 and TRBJ2-5; 11 nucleotides align to TRBD2. Germline assignment: CDR1 MGHDK and CDR2 SYGVNS. After removal of 6 bases from V and 9 bases from J, the junction contained 9 bases not matched to a gene. This CDR3 is built from 14 residues.